A selection of T cell receptor beta chains follows, all from one sample in a study of blood T cell repertoires in COVID-19. Sequencing used immunoSEQ multiplex PCR; TCRdb keeps in-frame clones, though not all of them. The data show hundreds of thousands of clones, about 88% seen once. The sequenced sample consisted of PBMCs or T cells enriched from blood (not recorded which). These receptors were obtained from a woman between 18 and 29 years old who had been exposed to COVID-19. Both conserved end residues are part of each CDR3. The D gene is left open where the match is weak. Size values are once, few and many counts, or a class for expanded clones, and some rows have none.

abundance,d_gene,j_gene,v_gene,CDR3aa,CDR3nt
NA,TRBD1,TRBJ2-5,TRBV2,CASWGPLQGRETQYF,TGTGCCAGCTGGGGTCCTCTACAGGGGCGGGAGACCCAGTACTTC
NA,TRBD2,TRBJ2-1,TRBV19,CASSILRTSGGNEQFF,TGTGCCAGTAGTATTCTCCGGACTAGCGGGGGCAATGAGCAGTTCTTC
NA,NA,TRBJ2-7,TRBV11-3,CAIHEQYF,TGTGCTATCCACGAGCAGTACTTC
NA,TRBD1,TRBJ1-5,TRBV19,CASRPPGTGGSPQHF,TGTGCCAGTAGACCGCCCGGGACAGGGGGATCCCCCCAGCATTTT
NA,NA,TRBJ2-3,TRBV28,CASSSVADTQYF,TGTGCCAGCAGCAGCGTCGCAGATACGCAGTATTTT
few,TRBD1,TRBJ2-7,TRBV19,CASSSRDSRVYEQYF,TGTGCCAGTAGTTCCCGGGACAGCAGAGTCTACGAGCAGTACTTC
NA,TRBD1,TRBJ1-1,TRBV10-1,CASSPGTVPYTEAFF,TGCGCCAGCAGTCCGGGGACAGTCCCGTACACTGAAGCTTTCTTT
NA,NA,TRBJ2-5,TRBV6-5,CASTLSGEETQYF,TGTGCCAGCACCCTCTCCGGGGAAGAGACCCAGTACTTC
few,TRBD1,TRBJ1-2,TRBV5-4,CASSVGQESYGYTF,TGTGCCAGCAGCGTCGGACAGGAGTCCTATGGCTACACCTTC
once,TRBD1,TRBJ1-4,TRBV28,CASRDARTGPFYEKLFF,TGTGCCAGCCGCGACGCTCGGACAGGGCCTTTCTATGAAAAACTGTTTTTT
NA,NA,TRBJ1-6,TRBV25-1,CASSEGQGGSPLHF,TGTGCCAGCAGTGAAGGGCAGGGCGGTTCACCCCTCCACTTT
NA,TRBD1,TRBJ1-3,TRBV5-1,CASSDRGLGNTIYF,TGCGCCAGCAGCGACAGGGGGCTCGGAAACACCATATATTTT
NA,TRBD2,TRBJ2-2,TRBV7-9,CASSLVVAGNTGELFF,TGTGCCAGCAGCTTGGTGGTAGCGGGGAACACCGGGGAGCTGTTTTTT
NA,TRBD2,TRBJ2-7,TRBV6-5,CASSLAGSSYEQYF,TGTGCCAGCAGCTTAGCGGGGAGCTCCTACGAGCAGTACTTC
once,TRBD1,TRBJ1-2,TRBV19,CASSINRDRHYGYTF,TGTGCCAGTAGTATAAACCGGGACAGACACTATGGCTACACCTTC
NA,NA,TRBJ2-5,TRBV21-1,CASRNRGGETQYF,TGTGCCAGCAGGAACAGGGGAGGAGAGACCCAGTACTTC
NA,TRBD2,TRBJ2-5,TRBV3-1/TRBV3-2,CASSQASGGQETQYF,TGTGCCAGCAGCCAAGCTAGCGGGGGCCAAGAGACCCAGTACTTC
NA,NA,TRBJ1-1,TRBV4-3,CASSQEAENTEAFF,TGCGCCAGCAGCCAAGAGGCGGAGAACACTGAAGCTTTCTTT
NA,TRBD2,TRBJ2-7,TRBV9,CASSVDAGTTNYEQYF,TGTGCCAGCAGCGTAGATGCCGGGACTACTAACTACGAGCAGTACTTC
NA,TRBD2,TRBJ2-7,TRBV6-5,CASRSLGLGRQYF,TGTGCCAGCAGATCCCTGGGACTAGGCCGGCAGTACTTC
NA,TRBD2,TRBJ2-7,TRBV6-5,CASSYELAGVEQYF,TGTGCCAGCAGTTACGAACTAGCGGGAGTCGAGCAGTACTTC
NA,TRBD1,TRBJ1-2,TRBV29-1,CSVSRDRGGYGYTF,TGCAGCGTTTCCCGGGACAGGGGAGGCTATGGCTACACCTTC
NA,NA,TRBJ1-2,TRBV5-1,CASSVTGNYGYTF,TGCGCCAGCAGCGTTACAGGGAACTATGGCTACACCTTC
few,NA,TRBJ2-7,TRBV1,CTSSQDTDREGNYEQYF,TGCACCAGCAGCCAAGATACGGACAGGGAGGGGAACTACGAGCAGTACTTC
NA,TRBD1,TRBJ1-6,TRBV28,CASRRGQSNSPLHF,TGTGCCAGCAGAAGGGGACAGAGCAATTCACCCCTCCACTTT
NA,TRBD1,TRBJ2-1,TRBV19,CASSIGGQGVYNEQFF,TGTGCCAGTAGTATAGGAGGACAGGGAGTTTACAATGAGCAGTTCTTC
few,TRBD1,TRBJ2-7,TRBV7-9,CASSPDRGRNEQYF,TGTGCCAGCAGCCCAGACAGGGGGCGAAACGAGCAGTACTTC
few,NA,TRBJ1-3,TRBV4-3,CASSQGREIGNTIYF,TGCGCCAGCAGCCAAGGACGGGAAATAGGAAACACCATATATTTT
NA,NA,TRBJ1-2,TRBV5-6,CASSLPGREDGYTF,TGTGCCAGCAGCTTGCCAGGGAGGGAGGATGGCTACACCTTC
once,NA,TRBJ1-2,TRBV30,CAWSWRLSGYTF,TGTGCCTGGAGTTGGCGGCTCAGTGGCTACACCTTC
NA,NA,TRBJ2-1,TRBV6-5,CASRDSYYTNEQFF,TGTGCCAGCAGGGACAGTTACTACACCAATGAGCAGTTCTTC
many,TRBD1,TRBJ2-2,TRBV11-2,CASSLDSGGAGELFF,TGTGCCAGCAGCTTAGATTCAGGGGGCGCCGGGGAGCTGTTTTTT
NA,TRBD2,TRBJ2-1,TRBV7-6,CASSSERTSSYNEQFF,TGTGCCAGCAGCTCAGAAAGGACTAGCTCCTACAATGAGCAGTTCTTC
NA,NA,TRBJ1-6,TRBV2,CASRGNSPLHF,TGTGCCAGCAGGGGCAATTCACCCCTCCACTTT
NA,NA,TRBJ2-5,TRBV4-3,CASSQDDSQETQYF,TGCGCCAGCAGCCAAGATGACAGTCAGGAGACCCAGTACTTC
NA,TRBD1,TRBJ1-4,TRBV4-3,CASSQVGDRAYNEKLFF,TGCGCCAGCAGCCAAGTAGGGGACAGGGCCTATAATGAAAAACTGTTTTTT
NA,TRBD2,TRBJ2-1,TRBV18,CASSPPLAGGYEQFF,TGTGCCAGCTCACCACCGCTAGCGGGAGGATATGAGCAGTTCTTC
NA,NA,TRBJ2-7,TRBV9,CASSVAGTREQYF,TGTGCCAGCAGCGTAGCCGGGACTCGCGAGCAGTACTTC
NA,NA,TRBJ1-4,TRBV4-1,CASSQDLALGNEKLFF,TGCGCCAGCAGCCAAGATCTAGCACTGGGTAATGAAAAACTGTTTTTT